These 9 T cell receptor beta chains came from one sample sequenced in a study of cytomegalovirus exposure and HLA in healthy donors. Use of 60 Vbeta and 13 Jbeta primers characterized the PCR. The protocol was immunoSEQ multiplex PCR, while the TCRdb copy is restricted to in-frame clones and leaves out a portion. The data hold some 150,000 clones, with more than 80% observed a single time. The specimen was PBMCs. The receptors were sampled from a woman in her forties or fifties in good health and CMV-seronegative.

The rearrangement joins TRBV19 to TRBJ2-2; 7 bases map to TRBD1. CDR3 length: 14 residues. Trimming at V came to 5 bases and at J to 6 bases, leaving 6 bases not matched to a gene. Germline V gene lookup returns CDR1 LNHDA and CDR2 SQIVND (reference sequence). In DNA form, the CDR3 reads TGTGCCAGTAGTCGAGACAGGGCGGCCGGGGAGCTGTTTTTT. The encoded protein is CASSRDRAAGELFF.

The rearrangement links TRBV4-3 to TRBJ1-6, with 9 positions matching TRBD1. The germline V gene encodes CDR1 LGHNA and CDR2 YSLEER. The CDR3 contains 16 residues. With V trimmed by 1 base and J by 10 bases, 8 bases remained unmatched. Here the CDR3 reads CASSQGAGTGRSPLHF. The DNA for the CDR3 is TGCGCCAGCAGCCAAGGGGCTGGGACAGGGCGGTCACCCCTCCACTTT.

The chain has TRBV5-1 and TRBJ2-1; 7 bases agree with TRBD2. The length of the CDR3 is 15 residues. V was clipped by 1 base and J by 7 bases; unmatched bases: 8. Germline V gene data show CDR1 as SGHRS and CDR2 as YFSETQ. CDR3 sequence (DNA): TGCGCCAGCAGCTTGTCGGGCGGGAGAGGAAATGAGCAGTTCTTC. Its protein product is CASSLSGGRGNEQFF.

The gene calls are TRBV9 and TRBJ2-3; D is possibly TRBD1 (6 bases). This CDR3 region has 13 residues. Germline CDR1 is SGDLS and CDR2 is YYNGEE. V lost 0 bases, J lost 4 bases, and 6 bases lay in between. The CDR3, as DNA: TGTGCCAGCAGCGTAGGGACAGCAGATACGCAGTATTTT. This codes for CASSVGTADTQYF.

The chain combines TRBV11-2 with TRBJ2-3, with 10 bases that match TRBD2. Per the germline V gene, CDR1 is SGHAT and CDR2 is FQNNGV. CDR3 length equals 16 residues. The V gene end was trimmed by 5 bases and the J gene end by 2 bases; junction bases not matched to a gene: 7. The CDR3 protein is CASSTLAGETTDTQYF. In DNA form, the CDR3 reads TGTGCCAGCAGCACCCTAGCGGGAGAGACCACAGATACGCAGTATTTT.

This chain links TRBV7-6 with TRBJ2-5; TRBD2 matches at 10 bases. After removal of 5 bases from V and 7 bases from J, the junction contained 10 bases not matched to a gene. The CDR3 extends over 15 amino acids. Germline values: CDR1 SGHVS, CDR2 FNYEAQ. The CDR3 loop reads CASSQQAGGPGTQYF. The CDR3 bases are TGTGCCAGCAGCCAACAAGCGGGAGGGCCAGGGACCCAGTACTTC. The whole variable domain, filled in from reference TRBV7-6 and TRBJ2-5, reads GAGVSQSPRYKVTKRGQDVALRCDPISGHVSLYWYRQALGQGPEFLTYFNYEAQQDKSGLPNDRFSAERPEGSISTLTIQRTEQRDSAMYRCASSQQAGGPGTQYFGPGTRLLVL.

The V call is TRBV2, the J call TRBJ1-6, with 7 bases matching TRBD1. The trim removed 6 bases at V and 8 bases at J, leaving 7 bases unmatched. In germline, CDR1 is SNHLY, CDR2 FYNNEI. This CDR3 comprises 14 residues. DNA of the CDR3: TGTGCCAGCAGCCTACAGGGGACCTATTCACCCCTCCACTTT. Protein sequence: CASSLQGTYSPLHF.

This chain connects TRBV5-6 to TRBJ1-2; perhaps TRBD1 as D (6 bases). This CDR3 comprises 15 residues. The ends were cut back, 0 bases at V and 0 bases at J, with 9 bases in the middle. In germline, CDR1 is SGHDT, CDR2 YYEEEE. DNA for the CDR3: TGTGCCAGCAGCTTGGGACAGGACGCTAACTATGGCTACACCTTC. This translates into CASSLGQDANYGYTF.

This clone came up a few times. This chain uses TRBV4-3 with TRBJ2-2; D is perhaps TRBD2 (5 bases). V was cut by 4 bases and J by 7 bases, with 16 bases left in between. The germline CDR1 and CDR2 sequences are LGHNA and YSLEER. This CDR3 is built from 15 residues. CDR3 in amino acids: CASSPKRLGSGELFF. The CDR3, as DNA: TGCGCCAGCAGCCCGAAGAGGTTGGGGAGCGGGGAGCTGTTTTTT.